A single sample gave rise to the 2 T cell receptor beta chains below, sequenced in a study of identical twins. MiXCR, run by TCRdb on the 5' RACE reads, gives a single entry per CDR3 protein. The sample contains approximately 670,000 distinct CDR3 sequences, less than 7% of which appear only once. Sequenced input: naive T cells sorted from blood. The receptors stem from a man aged 18 to 29 in good health.

As concerns this clonotype: An end of the junction does not agree with germline; a read error may underlie this. The chain uses TRBV3-1 and TRBJ2-1; 8 nucleotides align to TRBD2. The CDR3 covers 13 residues. Germline loops: CDR1 LGHDT, CDR2 YNNKEL (reference sequence). Written as DNA, the CDR3 is TGTGCCAGCAGACGTCGGACTAGCTATGAGCTGTTCTTC. Protein sequence: CASRRRTSYELFF.

The table lists this clonotype with a few counts. The chain links TRBV6-2 or TRBV6-3 to TRBJ2-1; a weak D match, TRBD2 (5 bases). CDR1 is MNHEY, CDR2 SVGEGT, per germline. CDR3 size: 16 residues. V was trimmed by 2 bases and J by 3 bases, leaving 14 bases between them. The CDR3: CASSYVVGDFYNEQFF. The CDR3 nucleotides read TGTGCCAGCAGTTACGTGGTGGGAGATTTCTACAATGAGCAGTTCTTC.